Listed below are T cell receptor beta chains from one sample, sequenced in a study of shared clonotypes between healthy human individuals. Clones were sequenced by immunoSEQ multiplex PCR, and TCRdb holds only the in-frame ones, with some missing. The table has about 2.4 million clones, around 90% seen once. Sequencing was performed on naive CD4+ T cells sorted from blood. The receptors come from a man between 18 and 35 years old in good health. CDR3s include the opening cysteine and the closing phenylalanine or tryptophan. Fields, in order: D gene, V gene, J gene, CDR3 length, clone size, CDR3 protein, CDR3 DNA. The D gene is left open where the match is weak. Clone size is stated in some rows and not others, as once, few, many or a class when expanded.

.	TRBV11-2	TRBJ2-3	19	.	CASSLEGASGTTSTDTQYF	TGTGCCAGCAGCTTAGAAGGAGCGAGCGGGACAACTAGCACAGATACGCAGTATTTT
TRBD2	TRBV4-1	TRBJ2-5	18	.	CASSQGQLAGGSGETQYF	TGCGCCAGCAGCCAAGGTCAACTAGCGGGGGGTTCAGGGGAGACCCAGTACTTC
TRBD1	TRBV5-1	TRBJ1-1	16	.	CASSRTGGFMNTEAFF	TGCGCCAGCAGCAGGACAGGGGGCTTCATGAACACTGAAGCTTTCTTT
TRBD1	TRBV5-4	TRBJ1-5	16	.	CASSLGGQGGNQPQHF	TGTGCCAGCAGCTTGGGGGGACAGGGAGGCAATCAGCCCCAGCATTTT
TRBD1	TRBV28	TRBJ1-2	14	.	CASSLLGQGDGYTF	TGTGCCAGCAGTTTACTTGGACAGGGGGATGGCTACACCTTC
.	TRBV6-6	TRBJ2-2	16	.	CASSSRLTDNTGELFF	TGTGCCAGCAGTTCTCGGCTGACAGATAACACCGGGGAGCTGTTTTTT
.	TRBV4-1	TRBJ1-3	16	.	CASSQVGTNSGNTIYF	TGCGCCAGCAGCCAAGTCGGGACGAACTCTGGAAACACCATATATTTT
.	TRBV18	TRBJ1-2	14	.	CASSPSGSPFGYTF	TGTGCCAGCTCACCATCAGGGTCCCCTTTTGGCTACACCTTC
TRBD1	TRBV6-6	TRBJ2-7	15	.	CASSSRTGGGGEQYF	TGTGCCAGCAGCTCTAGGACAGGGGGCGGGGGCGAGCAGTACTTC
.	TRBV7-8	TRBJ2-7	13	.	CASSLPGVPRQYF	TGTGCCAGCAGCTTACCTGGGGTCCCGCGGCAGTACTTC
TRBD1	TRBV6-5	TRBJ1-2	16	.	CASSSGQGFLGYGYTF	TGTGCCAGCAGTTCGGGACAGGGTTTTCTAGGGTATGGCTACACCTTC
TRBD1	TRBV6-1	TRBJ1-1	14	.	CASRAGGLRTEAFF	TGTGCCAGCAGGGCAGGGGGCCTTCGCACTGAAGCTTTCTTT
TRBD1	TRBV28	TRBJ1-2	12	.	CASSLGQGGYTF	TGTGCCAGCAGTCTAGGACAGGGAGGCTACACCTTC
TRBD1	TRBV5-8	TRBJ1-5	13	once	CASSATGRQPQHF	TGTGCCAGCAGCGCGACAGGGAGACAGCCCCAGCATTTT